A selection of T cell receptor beta chains follows, all from one sample in a study of T cell changes during pregnancy in multiple sclerosis. The data were produced by immunoSEQ multiplex PCR, yet TCRdb's version contains in-frame clones alone and is incomplete. The table lists around 84,000 clones, around 94% of them singletons. The specimen was peripheral blood, collected in the second trimester of pregnancy. The receptor source for this set is a female donor in good health, enrolled as a control in a pregnancy study. Both conserved end residues are trimmed from each CDR3. The D gene is left open where the match is weak. Only some rows state a clone size, as once, few, many or a class for expanded clones.

V,size,D,CDR3
TRBV6-6,.,.,ASSYEGGGVSPLH
TRBV28,.,TRBD2,ASVTSGRVNEQF
TRBV7-7,.,.,ASSLGDPGWETQY
TRBV28,.,.,ASSIQGTGELF
TRBV28,.,TRBD1,ATLGQESTEAF
TRBV25-1,.,TRBD1,ASSEGQGTHEQF
TRBV5-1,.,TRBD2,ASSSVPGLVEAKNIQY
TRBV10-3,.,TRBD1,AIKSGDGQGVDMGNQPQH
TRBV6-1,.,TRBD1,ASRESGTGRNQPQH
TRBV5-1,once,.,ASRVTVDTEAF
TRBV14,.,TRBD2,ASSPRDYGYEQY
TRBV19,few,.,ASKGAGSMNTEAF
TRBV11-2,.,TRBD2,ASSPRLAGEVYEQY
TRBV5-6,.,TRBD1,ASSLGPGQNYGYT
TRBV28,.,TRBD2,ASSLYPPGLAINEQF
TRBV7-8,.,.,ASSLVDIRELF
TRBV28,.,TRBD1,ASSRQGGAKNIQY
TRBV29-1,.,TRBD2,SVEAGGIETQY
TRBV28,.,.,ASSSDSYSNQPQH
TRBV6-4,.,TRBD2,ASSELAGVQSEQF
TRBV5-1,.,.,ASSFGLGASTDTQY
TRBV2,.,TRBD1,ASSQMTGANTEAF
TRBV2,.,TRBD1,ASSEATGVGYT
TRBV6-1,.,.,ASSEVRGRGTNEKLF
TRBV4-1,.,TRBD1,ASSQGGQVGNSGNTIY
TRBV7-9,.,TRBD2,ASSSLSGSPVYEQY
TRBV28,once,TRBD2,ASSLSSGRAPGLYEQY
TRBV6-1,.,TRBD1,ATRQGSRETQY
TRBV2,.,TRBD2,ASSREALAGRYNEQF
TRBV10-2,.,.,ASSENRAGELF
TRBV28,.,TRBD2,ASSSLTSGRLTDNEQF
TRBV5-1,few,.,ASSFGGRGGNEQY
TRBV6-5,.,TRBD1,ASSPLTGGHEQY
TRBV29-1,.,.,SVPLTANTGELF
TRBV7-2,.,.,ASSLRRGDTYEQY